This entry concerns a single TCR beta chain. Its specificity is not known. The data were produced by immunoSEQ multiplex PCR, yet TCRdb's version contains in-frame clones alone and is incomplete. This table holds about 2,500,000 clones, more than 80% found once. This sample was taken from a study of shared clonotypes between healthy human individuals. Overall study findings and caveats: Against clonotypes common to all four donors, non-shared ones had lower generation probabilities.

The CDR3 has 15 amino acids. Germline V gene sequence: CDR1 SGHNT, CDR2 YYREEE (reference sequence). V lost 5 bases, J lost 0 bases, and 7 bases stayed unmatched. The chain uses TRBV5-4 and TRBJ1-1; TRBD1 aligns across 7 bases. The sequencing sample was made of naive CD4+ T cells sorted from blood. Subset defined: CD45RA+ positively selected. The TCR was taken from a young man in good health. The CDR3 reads CASSFGQALNTEAFF. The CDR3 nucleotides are TGTGCCAGCAGTTTCGGACAGGCCCTGAACACTGAAGCTTTCTTT.